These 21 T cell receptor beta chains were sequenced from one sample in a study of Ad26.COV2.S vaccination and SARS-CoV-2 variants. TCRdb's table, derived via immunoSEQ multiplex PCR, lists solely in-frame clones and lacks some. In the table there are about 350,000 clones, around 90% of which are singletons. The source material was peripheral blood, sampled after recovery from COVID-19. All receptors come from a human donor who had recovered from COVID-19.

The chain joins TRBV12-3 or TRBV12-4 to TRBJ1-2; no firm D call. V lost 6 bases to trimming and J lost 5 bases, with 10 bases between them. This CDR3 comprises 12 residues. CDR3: CASRGGLYGYTF. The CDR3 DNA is TGTGCCAGCAGGGGAGGGCTTTATGGCTACACCTTC.

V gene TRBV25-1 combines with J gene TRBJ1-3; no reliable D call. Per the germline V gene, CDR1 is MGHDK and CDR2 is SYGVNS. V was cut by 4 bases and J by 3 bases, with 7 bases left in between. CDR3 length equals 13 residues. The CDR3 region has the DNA TGTGCCAGCAGTGCGGACGGTGGAAACACCATATATTTT. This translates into CASSADGGNTIYF.

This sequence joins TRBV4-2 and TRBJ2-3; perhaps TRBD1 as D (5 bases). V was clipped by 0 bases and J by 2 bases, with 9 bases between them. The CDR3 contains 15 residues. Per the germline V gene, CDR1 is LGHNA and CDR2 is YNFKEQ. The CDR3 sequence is CASSQDGADTDTQYF. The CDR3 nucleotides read TGTGCCAGCAGCCAAGATGGGGCAGACACAGATACGCAGTATTTT.

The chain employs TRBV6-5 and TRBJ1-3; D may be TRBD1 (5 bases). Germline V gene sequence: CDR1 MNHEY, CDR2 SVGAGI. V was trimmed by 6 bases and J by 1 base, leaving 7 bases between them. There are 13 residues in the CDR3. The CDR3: CASREGSGNTIYF. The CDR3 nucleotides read TGTGCCAGCAGGGAGGGGTCTGGAAACACCATATATTTT.

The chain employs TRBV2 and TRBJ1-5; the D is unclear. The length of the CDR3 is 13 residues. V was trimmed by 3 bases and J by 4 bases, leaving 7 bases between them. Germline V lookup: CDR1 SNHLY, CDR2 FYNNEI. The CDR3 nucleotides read TGTGCCAGCAGTGACCCGAATAATCAGCCCCAGCATTTT. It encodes CASSDPNNQPQHF.

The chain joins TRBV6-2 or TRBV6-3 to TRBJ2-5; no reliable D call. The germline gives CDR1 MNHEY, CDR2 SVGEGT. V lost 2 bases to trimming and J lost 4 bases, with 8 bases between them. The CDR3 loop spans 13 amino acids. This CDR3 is CASSYARRETQYF. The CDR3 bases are TGTGCCAGCAGTTACGCTCGGAGAGAGACCCAGTACTTC.

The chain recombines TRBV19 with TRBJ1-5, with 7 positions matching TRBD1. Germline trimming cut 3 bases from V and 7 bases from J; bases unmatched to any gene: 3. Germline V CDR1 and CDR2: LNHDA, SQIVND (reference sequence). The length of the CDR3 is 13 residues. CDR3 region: CASSMPGGQPQHF. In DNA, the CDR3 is TGTGCCAGTAGTATGCCAGGGGGACAGCCCCAGCATTTT.

As DNA, the CDR3 is TGTGCCAGCAGCCTCCGGGGGAACTATGGCTACACCTTC. Translated: CASSLRGNYGYTF. The V gene is TRBV12-3 or TRBV12-4, the J gene TRBJ1-2, with a weak D call TRBD1 (5 bases). Trimming left V 6 bases short and J 2 bases short, with 10 bases between. This CDR3 spans 13 amino acids.

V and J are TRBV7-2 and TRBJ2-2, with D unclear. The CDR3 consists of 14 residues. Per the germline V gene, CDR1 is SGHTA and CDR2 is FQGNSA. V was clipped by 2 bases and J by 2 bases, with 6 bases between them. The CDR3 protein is CASSLYKNTGELFF. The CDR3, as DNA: TGTGCCAGCAGCTTATACAAAAACACCGGGGAGCTGTTTTTT.

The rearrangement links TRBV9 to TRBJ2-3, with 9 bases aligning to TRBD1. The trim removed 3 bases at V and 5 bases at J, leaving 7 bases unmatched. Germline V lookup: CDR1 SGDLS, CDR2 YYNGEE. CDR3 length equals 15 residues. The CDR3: CASSAGTGLGDTQYF. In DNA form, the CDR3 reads TGTGCCAGCAGCGCCGGGACAGGGCTGGGAGATACGCAGTATTTT.

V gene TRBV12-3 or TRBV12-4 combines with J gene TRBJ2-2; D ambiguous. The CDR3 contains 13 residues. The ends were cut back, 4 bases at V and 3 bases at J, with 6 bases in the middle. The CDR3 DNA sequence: TGTGCCAGCAGTTGGACCGACACCGGGGAGCTGTTTTTT. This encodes CASSWTDTGELFF.

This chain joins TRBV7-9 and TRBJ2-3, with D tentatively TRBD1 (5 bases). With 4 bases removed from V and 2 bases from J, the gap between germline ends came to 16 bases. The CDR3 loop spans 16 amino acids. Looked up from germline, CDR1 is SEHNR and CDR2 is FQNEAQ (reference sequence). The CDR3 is CASSSRVQGPTDTQYF. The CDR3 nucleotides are TGTGCCAGCAGCTCACGGGTCCAGGGTCCCACAGATACGCAGTATTTT. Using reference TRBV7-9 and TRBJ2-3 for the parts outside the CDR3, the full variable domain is DTGVSQNPRHKITKRGQNVTFRCDPISEHNRLYWYRQTLGQGPEFLTYFQNEAQLEKSRLLSDRFSAERPKGSFSTLEIQRTEQGDSAMYLCASSSRVQGPTDTQYFGPGTRLTVL.

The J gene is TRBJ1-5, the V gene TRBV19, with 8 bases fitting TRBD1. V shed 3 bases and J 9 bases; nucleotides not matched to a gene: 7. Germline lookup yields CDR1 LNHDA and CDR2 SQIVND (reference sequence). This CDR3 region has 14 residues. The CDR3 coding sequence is TGTGCCAGTAGTATTCCGGGACAGGACCGGCCCCAGCATTTT. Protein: CASSIPGQDRPQHF. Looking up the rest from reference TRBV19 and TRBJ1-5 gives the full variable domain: DGGITQSPKYLFRKEGQNVTLSCEQNLNHDAMYWYRQDPGQGLRLIYYSQIVNDFQKGDIAEGYSVSREKKESFPLTVTSAQKNPTAFYLCASSIPGQDRPQHFGDGTRLSIL.

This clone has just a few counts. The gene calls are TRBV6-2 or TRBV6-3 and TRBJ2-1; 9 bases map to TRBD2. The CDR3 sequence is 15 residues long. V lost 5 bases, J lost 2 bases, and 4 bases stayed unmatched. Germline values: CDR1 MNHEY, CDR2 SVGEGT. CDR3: CASSLSGGPYNEQFF. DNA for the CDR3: TGTGCCAGCAGTCTTAGCGGGGGCCCCTACAATGAGCAGTTCTTC.

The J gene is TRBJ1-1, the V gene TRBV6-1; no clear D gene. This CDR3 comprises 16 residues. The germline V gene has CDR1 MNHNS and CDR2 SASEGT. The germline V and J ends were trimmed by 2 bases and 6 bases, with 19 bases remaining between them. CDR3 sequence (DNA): TGTGCCAGCAGTGAATACATCTCGCGGTGGGATTCTGAAGCTTTCTTT. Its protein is CASSEYISRWDSEAFF.

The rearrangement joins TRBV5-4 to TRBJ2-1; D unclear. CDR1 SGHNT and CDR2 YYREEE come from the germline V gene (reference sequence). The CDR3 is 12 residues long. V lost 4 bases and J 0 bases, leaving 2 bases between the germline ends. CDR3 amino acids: CASSHSYNEQFF. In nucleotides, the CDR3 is TGTGCCAGCAGCCACTCCTACAATGAGCAGTTCTTC.

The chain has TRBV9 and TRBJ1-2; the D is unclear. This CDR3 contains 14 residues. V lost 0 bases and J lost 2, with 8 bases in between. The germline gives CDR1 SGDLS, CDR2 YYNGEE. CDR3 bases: TGTGCCAGCAGCGTAGATATGCGAAACTATGGCTACACCTTC. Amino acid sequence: CASSVDMRNYGYTF.

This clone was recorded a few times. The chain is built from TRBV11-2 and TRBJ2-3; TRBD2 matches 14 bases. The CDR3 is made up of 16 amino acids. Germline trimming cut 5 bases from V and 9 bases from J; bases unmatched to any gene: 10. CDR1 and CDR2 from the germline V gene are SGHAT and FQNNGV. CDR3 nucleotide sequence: TGTGCCAGCAGCCTCGGGACTAGCGGGAGATGGGAGACGCAGTATTTT. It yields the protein CASSLGTSGRWETQYF.

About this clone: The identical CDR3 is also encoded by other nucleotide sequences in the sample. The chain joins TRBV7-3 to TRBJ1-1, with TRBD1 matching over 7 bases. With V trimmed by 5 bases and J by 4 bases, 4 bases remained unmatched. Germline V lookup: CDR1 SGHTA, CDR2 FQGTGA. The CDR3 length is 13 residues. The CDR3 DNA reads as TGTGCCAGCAGCCTCACAGGGGCCACTGAAGCTTTCTTT. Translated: CASSLTGATEAFF.

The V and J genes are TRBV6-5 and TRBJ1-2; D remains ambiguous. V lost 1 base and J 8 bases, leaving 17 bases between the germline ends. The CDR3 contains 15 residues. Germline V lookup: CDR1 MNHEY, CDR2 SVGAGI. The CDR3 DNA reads TGTGCCAGCAGTTACTTGGGCAGTTTTAAAGGGGGCTACACCTTC. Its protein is CASSYLGSFKGGYTF.

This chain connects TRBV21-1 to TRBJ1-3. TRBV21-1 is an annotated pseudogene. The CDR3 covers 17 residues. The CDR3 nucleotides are TGTGCCAGCAGCAAAGCTCGACTGGGACGGCCCAGGAACACCATATATTTT. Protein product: CASSKARLGRPRNTIYF.